The clone carrying this T cell receptor (beta chain) was counted a single time. The final CDR3 position lacks the conserved phenylalanine or tryptophan, pointing to a likely read error. The DNA is omitted, as the CDR3 cannot be located on it reliably, and the CDR3 follows TCRdb's listing. An expansion of CD8+CD57+ cells by flow cytometry had been shown in patients chosen for sequencing. The sample comes from a study of CD8+CD57+ T cells in acquired aplastic anemia. Study overall: An average of roughly 2.9 ug of DNA was obtained from sorted CD4+ and CD8+ cells.

Investigators profiled TCR beta VDJ and CDR3 from genomic DNA template. TCRdb recomputed calls from the reads with MiXCR, one row per CDR3 protein. The data hold about 200,000 distinct CDR3 sequences, with less than 75% observed a single time. From its first to its last residue, the CDR3 has 11 amino acids. The V gene's germline CDR1 is SEHNR and CDR2 FQNEAQ (reference sequence). This clonotype was sampled from a human donor with aplastic anemia. Sequenced: sorted CD4+, CD8+, or CD8+CD57+ T cells (not recorded which) from PBMCs. The chain has TRBV7-9 and TRBJ2-7; the table assigns TRBD1, which was not confirmed against the DNA. CDR3 in amino acids: CASSDGTGEQL.